The T cell receptor beta chain described here comes from a study of neoadjuvant anti-PD-1 for oral cavity cancer. The overall study: Patients without progression received a fourth nivolumab dose around day 43, then surgical resection on days 50-56. Points from the study as a whole: PBMC Gini-index clonality exceeded responders' in non-responders post-nivolumab.

The CDR3 is 17 residues long. Losses at the gene ends were 6 bases for V and 3 bases for J; bases not matched to a gene: 17. Germline CDR1 is MDHEN and CDR2 is SYDVKM. Produced via immunoSEQ multiplex PCR; TCRdb's table is partial and in-frame only. The data show roughly 7,800 clones, around 67% seen once. Sample time point: after neoadjuvant nivolumab, at surgical resection. Comments on this clone: Its antigen is as yet unknown.

The rearrangement uses TRBV28 and TRBJ2-7; the match to TRBD1 covers 7 bases. Sequencing was performed on PBMCs, taken after nivolumab (anti-PD-1) treatment. The sequence came from a person aged 40-85 years with oral cavity squamous cell carcinoma. The CDR3 sequence is CASSGFGGQTHIYEQYF. The CDR3 DNA sequence: TGTGCCAGCAGCGGATTTGGGGGACAGACTCATATCTACGAGCAGTACTTC.